This T cell receptor (beta chain) was identified during a study of blood T cell repertoires in COVID-19. This clone was counted once. Participants' own reports of clinical history determined their cohort assignment. A COVID-19 case was met by exposed participants within 2 weeks before study entry. The CDR3 covers 15 residues. The V and J ends lost 1 base and 3 bases, in that order; junction bases with no gene match: 2. Germline V lookup: CDR1 LGHNT, CDR2 FRNRAP. Libraries were prepared by immunoSEQ multiplex PCR; TCRdb keeps only in-frame clonotypes and omits some of them. Altogether 180,000 or so clones are present, 80% being singletons, with the ten largest covering over 13%.

Sequenced: PBMCs or T cells enriched from blood (not recorded which). This receptor was identified in a man in his sixties who had been exposed to COVID-19. J is TRBJ2-3 and V is TRBV12-5, with 9 bases aligning to TRBD1. The CDR3 DNA follows: TGTGCTAGTGGTTTGGGACAGGGGGGAACAGATACGCAGTATTTT. It codes for CASGLGQGGTDTQYF.